This TCR beta chain was captured by sequencing in a study of shared clonotypes between healthy human individuals. Looking at the study overall: Ranging from 18 to 49 in age, donors were two women and a few men. Used for every donor were three CD4 naive, three CD4 memory, two CD8 naive and one CD8 memory plate. General study results and limits: Shared across a few donors were around 4.7% of the naive CD4 clonotypes. Naive subsets generally had larger estimated richness than memory subsets.

The CDR3 runs 14 residues. Unmatched junction bases numbered 10, after V lost 5 bases and J lost 13 bases. Germline CDR1 is LNHDA and CDR2 is SQIVND (reference sequence). Libraries were prepared by immunoSEQ multiplex PCR; TCRdb keeps only in-frame clonotypes and omits some of them. Altogether about 2.4 million clones are present, approximately 94% being singletons, with the ten largest covering more than 0.35%. Notes on this clone: Antigen: not known.

Sequencing was carried out using naive CD4+ T cells from PBMCs. As to subset: CD45RA+ positively selected. This sequence originates from a man younger than 35 in good health. Some clones in this sample may be carry-over from other donors' samples. V is TRBV19 and J is TRBJ2-6; 8 nucleotides agree with TRBD1. The CDR3 DNA reads as TGTGCCAGTAGTCTGGGACAGGTGGAAGTAGTCCTGACTTTC. Its protein product is CASSLGQVEVVLTF.